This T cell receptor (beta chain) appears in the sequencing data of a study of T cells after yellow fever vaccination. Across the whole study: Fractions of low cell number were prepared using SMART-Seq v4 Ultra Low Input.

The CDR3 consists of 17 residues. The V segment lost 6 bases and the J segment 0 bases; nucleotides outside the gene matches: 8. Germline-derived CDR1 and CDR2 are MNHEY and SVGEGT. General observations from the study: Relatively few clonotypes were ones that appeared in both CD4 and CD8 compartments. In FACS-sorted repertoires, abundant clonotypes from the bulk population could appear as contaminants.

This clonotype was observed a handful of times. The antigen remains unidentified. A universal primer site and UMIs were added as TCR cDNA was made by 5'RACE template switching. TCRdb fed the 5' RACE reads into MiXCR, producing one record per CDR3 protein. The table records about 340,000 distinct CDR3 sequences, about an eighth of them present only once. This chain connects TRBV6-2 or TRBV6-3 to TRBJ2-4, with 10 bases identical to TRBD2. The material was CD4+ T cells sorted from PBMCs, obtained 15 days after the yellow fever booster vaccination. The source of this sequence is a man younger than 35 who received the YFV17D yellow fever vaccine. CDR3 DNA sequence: TGTGCCAGCAGAAGCCTTGGACTAGCGGAAGCCAAAAACATTCAGTACTTC. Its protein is CASRSLGLAEAKNIQYF.